This TCR beta chain was captured by sequencing in a study of blood T cell repertoires in COVID-19. About the research overall: Spain, Italy and the United States supplied samples that represented acute and convalescent COVID-19. PBMCs, B-cell-depleted T cells, or T cells provided the cDNA or gDNA that made up the material.

V lost 5 bases and J lost 5; bases outside the gene matches: 10. Germline V lookup: CDR1 LGHNA, CDR2 YNFKEQ. The CDR3 runs 16 residues. The recovered donors of Cohort 3 showed two negative PCRs, clearance, or symptom resolution. The data were produced by immunoSEQ multiplex PCR, yet TCRdb's version contains in-frame clones alone and is incomplete. This sample has 400,000 to 450,000 clones, with 80% to 90% found just once. V usage is TRBV4-2 and J usage is TRBJ2-2; 8 bases line up with TRBD1. The sequence was collected from a man between 25 and 39 years old who had recovered from COVID-19. Sequences were obtained from PBMCs or T cells enriched from blood (not recorded which). The CDR3 DNA reads as TGTGCCAGCAGCATTGGGCAGGGGGCGAGGACCGGGGAGCTGTTTTTT. Its protein is CASSIGQGARTGELFF.